The 31 T cell receptor beta chains given below trace back to one sample, sequenced in a study of T cells after somatic rescue of genetic block. Sequencing used immunoSEQ multiplex PCR; TCRdb keeps in-frame clones, though not all of them. The sample records 110,000 or so clones, around nine tenths being singletons. The sample was peripheral blood mononuclear cells (PBMCs). These receptors came from a woman aged 18-29 years.

V is TRBV7-9 and J is TRBJ1-2; TRBD1 is a possible D gene (5 bases). V lost 4 bases, J lost 6 bases, and 24 bases lay in between. The CDR3 contains 17 residues. Germline V gene data show CDR1 as SEHNR and CDR2 as FQNEAQ (reference sequence). CDR3 DNA: TGTGCCAGCAGCTCCCAAACCAGACAGCGGCTTAAGGATGGCTACACCTTC. Protein: CASSSQTRQRLKDGYTF.

The genes are TRBV5-1 and TRBJ2-5; 7 bases match TRBD1. Per germline, CDR1 SGHRS and CDR2 YFSETQ. The CDR3 totals 14 residues. With V trimmed by 0 bases and J by 5 bases, 4 bases remained unmatched. This CDR3 is CASSLAQGKETQYF. The CDR3 coding sequence is TGCGCCAGCAGCTTGGCACAGGGGAAGGAGACCCAGTACTTC.

A few counts support this clone. This CDR3 reads CASSVSVGDIQYF. CDR3 in DNA: TGTGCCAGCAGCGTTAGTGTTGGGGACATTCAGTACTTC. The rearrangement joins TRBV9 to TRBJ2-4, with unresolved D. The CDR3 is 13 residues long. Per the germline V gene, CDR1 is SGDLS and CDR2 is YYNGEE. Between the trimmed V and J ends, which lost 2 bases and 8 bases, there was a span of 11 bases.

The rearrangement joins TRBV4-1 to TRBJ2-7; tentative D call: TRBD2 (6 bases). The CDR3 totals 16 residues. Per the germline V gene, CDR1 is MGHRA and CDR2 is YSYEKL. Trimming pared 1 base from V and 0 bases from J, leaving 13 bases between. Here the CDR3 DNA reads TGCGCCAGCAGCCAAGGCCCGGCTAGCGACTCCTACGAGCAGTACTTC. Translation: CASSQGPASDSYEQYF.

This chain links TRBV4-1 with TRBJ1-1, with a weak D call TRBD1 (5 bases). With 0 bases removed from V and 5 bases from J, the gap between germline ends came to 10 bases. Germline CDR1 is MGHRA and CDR2 is YSYEKL. The CDR3 contains 14 residues. Written as DNA, the CDR3 is TGCGCCAGCAGCCAAGAGGGGGAATGGACTGAAGCTTTCTTT. Its protein is CASSQEGEWTEAFF.

V usage is TRBV5-4 and J usage is TRBJ1-1; TRBD1 aligns across 7 bases. V was pared by 4 bases and J by 0 bases, with 6 bases of the junction left unmatched. Germline V gene sequence: CDR1 SGHNT, CDR2 YYREEE (reference sequence). CDR3 length: 15 amino acids. The CDR3 protein is CASSLVTGVNTEAFF. The CDR3 bases are TGTGCCAGCAGCCTAGTTACAGGGGTGAACACTGAAGCTTTCTTT.

CDR3 region: CASSLTGLADYEQYF. CDR3 in DNA: TGTGCCAGCAGCCTGACCGGACTAGCCGACTACGAGCAGTACTTC. The chain recombines TRBV5-8 with TRBJ2-7, with 8 bases identical to TRBD2. V gave up 4 bases and J gave up 3 bases; unmatched junction bases: 9. The CDR3 is made up of 15 amino acids. The germline V gene has CDR1 SGHTS and CDR2 YDEGEE. Drawing the rest from reference TRBV5-8 and TRBJ2-7, the complete variable domain is EAGVTQSPTHLIKTRGQQATLRCSPISGHTSVYWYQQALGLGLQFLLWYDEGEERNRGNFPPRFSGRQFPNYSSELNVNALELEDSALYLCASSLTGLADYEQYFGPGTRLTVT.

The J gene is TRBJ2-3, the V gene TRBV7-9; the match to TRBD1 covers 8 bases. The CDR3 spans 15 residues. V gave up 5 bases and J gave up 2 bases; unmatched junction bases: 6. Germline lookup yields CDR1 SEHNR and CDR2 FQNEAQ (reference sequence). CDR3 DNA sequence: TGTGCCAGCAGCGGACAGGGACACTCCACAGATACGCAGTATTTT. Encoded protein: CASSGQGHSTDTQYF. The full variable domain, rest sourced from reference TRBV7-9 and TRBJ2-3, is DTGVSQNPRHKITKRGQNVTFRCDPISEHNRLYWYRQTLGQGPEFLTYFQNEAQLEKSRLLSDRFSAERPKGSFSTLEIQRTEQGDSAMYLCASSGQGHSTDTQYFGPGTRLTVL.

This clone is a singleton in its sample. The chain carries TRBV6-1 and TRBJ1-5; tentatively, D is TRBD1 (5 bases). The germline gives CDR1 MNHNS, CDR2 SASEGT. There are 19 residues in the CDR3. Trimming left V 3 bases short and J 0 bases short, with 21 bases between. CDR3 nucleotide sequence: TGTGCCAGCAGTGAGATGGGACCCTTCTTTCATGTTAGCAATCAGCCCCAGCATTTT. It codes for CASSEMGPFFHVSNQPQHF.

In this sample, this clone turned up once. The chain links TRBV11-2 to TRBJ2-1; perhaps TRBD1 as D (5 bases). The CDR3 has 16 residues. Germline CDR1 SGHAT, CDR2 FQNNGV. With 6 bases removed from V and 4 bases from J, the gap between germline ends came to 19 bases. The CDR3 reads CASRPPRTQGYNEQFF. The CDR3 DNA is TGTGCCAGCAGACCACCCCGGACCCAGGGATACAATGAGCAGTTCTTC.

V usage is TRBV10-3 and J usage is TRBJ2-3; D is possibly TRBD2 (6 bases). The V gene lost 7 bases and the J gene lost 5 bases, with 19 bases spanning the gap. CDR3 length: 15 amino acids. Germline values: CDR1 ENHRY, CDR2 SYGVKD. CDR3 region: CAITGGISREDTQYF. DNA for the CDR3: TGTGCCATCACCGGAGGGATTTCGAGGGAAGATACGCAGTATTTT.

The chain joins TRBV27 to TRBJ2-3; D might be TRBD2 (5 bases). Germline lookup yields CDR1 MNHEY and CDR2 SMNVEV (reference sequence). With 8 bases removed from V and 6 bases from J, the gap between germline ends came to 12 bases. The CDR3 loop spans 12 amino acids. Written as DNA, the CDR3 is TGTGCCAGCGCGGGTGGCTACGATACGCAGTATTTT. Translating it yields CASAGGYDTQYF.

In its sample, this clone was seen a few times. V usage is TRBV2 and J usage is TRBJ2-5, with 7 bases that match TRBD1. There are 13 residues in the CDR3. J was trimmed by 2 bases and V by 8 bases; bases with no gene match: 5. Germline CDR1 SNHLY, CDR2 FYNNEI. The CDR3 loop is CASRDSHQETQYF. Written as DNA, the CDR3 is TGTGCCAGCCGGGACAGTCATCAAGAGACCCAGTACTTC.

This chain joins TRBV6-5 and TRBJ1-2; the D gene is possibly TRBD1 (6 bases). V was shortened by 5 bases and J by 8 bases, with 18 bases between the two germline ends. The germline gives CDR1 MNHEY, CDR2 SVGAGI. This CDR3 comprises 14 residues. CDR3 residues: CASSPMGGAGGYTF. The CDR3 DNA is TGTGCCAGCAGTCCCATGGGGGGCGCTGGGGGCTACACCTTC.

V and J are TRBV18 and TRBJ2-2; 9 positions match TRBD2. This CDR3 has 16 residues. Per germline, CDR1 KGHSH and CDR2 LQKENI. The V segment lost 1 base and the J segment 1 base; nucleotides outside the gene matches: 1. The CDR3 coding sequence is TGTGCCAGCTCACCACTAGCGGGGGAGAACACCGGGGAGCTGTTTTTT. Protein: CASSPLAGENTGELFF.

This chain uses TRBV6-1 with TRBJ1-1; 9 bases are a match to TRBD1. This CDR3 region has 17 residues. With 2 bases clipped from V and 0 bases from J, the junction kept 7 bases outside the gene matches. Germline CDR1 and CDR2: MNHNS and SASEGT. DNA of the CDR3: TGTGCCAGCAGTGAATCCTTGGGGACAGGGATGAACACTGAAGCTTTCTTT. Translated, it gives CASSESLGTGMNTEAFF.

The J gene is TRBJ1-5, the V gene TRBV9; D gene uncertain. The V end was cut by 0 bases, the J end by 7 bases, with 8 bases between. The CDR3 has 13 amino acids. In germline, CDR1 is SGDLS, CDR2 YYNGEE. CDR3 sequence (DNA): TGTGCCAGCAGCGTAGGATCGGGGCAGCCCCAGCATTTT. Encoded protein: CASSVGSGQPQHF. The complete variable domain, with remaining parts taken from reference TRBV9 and TRBJ1-5, reads DSGVTQTPKHLITATGQRVTLRCSPRSGDLSVYWYQQSLDQGLQFLIQYYNGEERAKGNILERFSAQQFPDLHSELNLSSLELGDSALYFCASSVGSGQPQHFGDGTRLSIL.

V usage is TRBV28 and J usage is TRBJ1-3; D uncertain. The germline gives CDR1 MDHEN, CDR2 SYDVKM. V lost 7 bases and J 0 bases, leaving 10 bases between the germline ends. CDR3 length: 14 residues. As DNA, the CDR3 is TGTGCCAGCACCGCTCCGGGCTCTGGAAACACCATATATTTT. Protein product: CASTAPGSGNTIYF.

This clone appeared a single time. This chain connects TRBV27 to TRBJ2-7; no definite D call. The CDR3 has 13 residues. CDR1 MNHEY and CDR2 SMNVEV come from the germline V gene (reference sequence). With 2 bases removed from V and 0 bases from J, the gap between germline ends came to 5 bases. CDR3 region: CASSLTISYEQYF. CDR3 bases: TGTGCCAGCAGTTTAACCATCTCCTACGAGCAGTACTTC.

This chain joins TRBV19 and TRBJ2-3, with D unresolved. V lost 4 bases to trimming and J lost 2 bases, with 7 bases between them. The germline V gene encodes CDR1 LNHDA and CDR2 SQIVND (reference sequence). The CDR3 is 13 amino acids. In DNA form, the CDR3 reads TGTGCCAGTAGTAGGGCAGTCACAGATACGCAGTATTTT. The encoded protein is CASSRAVTDTQYF.

The chain has TRBV19 and TRBJ2-1, with 8 positions matching TRBD2. Germline V gene sequence: CDR1 LNHDA, CDR2 SQIVND (reference sequence). The length of the CDR3 is 13 residues. CDR3 DNA sequence: TGTGTAAGTCGCGGGGGGATTTCCGATGAGCAGTTCTTC. Translation gives CVSRGGISDEQFF.

A few counts support this clone. The rearrangement links TRBV19 to TRBJ1-5; 11 bases line up with TRBD1. J gave up 6 bases and V 3 bases, and 1 base lay outside the gene matches. CDR1 is LNHDA and CDR2 is SQIVND in the germline V gene (reference sequence). This CDR3 is 14 amino acids long. The CDR3 loop is CASSMGTGGQPQHF. In nucleotides, the CDR3 is TGTGCCAGTAGTATGGGGACAGGGGGTCAGCCCCAGCATTTT.

The chain is built from TRBV6-6 and TRBJ1-2; 7 nucleotides agree with TRBD1. The V segment lost 4 bases and the J segment 5 bases; nucleotides outside the gene matches: 7. The CDR3 runs 14 residues. Germline V gene lookup returns CDR1 MNHNY and CDR2 SVGAGI (reference sequence). CDR3 protein: CASSFPGQDYGYTF. Here the CDR3 DNA reads TGTGCCAGCAGTTTCCCCGGACAGGATTATGGCTACACCTTC.

The chain joins TRBV2 to TRBJ1-2; 7 nucleotides match TRBD1. Germline V gene sequence: CDR1 SNHLY, CDR2 FYNNEI. V shed 8 bases and J 7 bases; nucleotides not matched to a gene: 10. The CDR3 is made up of 13 amino acids. CDR3 region: CASQREGAGGYTF. For the CDR3, the DNA is TGTGCCAGCCAACGGGAGGGGGCGGGTGGCTACACCTTC.

This sequence joins TRBV5-6 and TRBJ2-3; a possible D gene is TRBD1 (6 bases). V shed 0 bases and J shed 0 bases, with 14 bases lying between them. In germline, CDR1 is SGHDT, CDR2 YYEEEE. CDR3 size: 17 residues. The CDR3 sequence: CASSLGGRVLSTDTQYF. CDR3 DNA: TGTGCCAGCAGCTTGGGGGGGCGGGTCCTGAGCACAGATACGCAGTATTTT.

This clone was found once. The chain carries TRBV20-1 and TRBJ1-1; D not resolved. Germline V gene data show CDR1 as DFQATT and CDR2 as SNEGSKA (reference sequence). The CDR3 spans 11 residues. Trimming left V 0 bases short and J 9 bases short, with 8 bases between. CDR3 DNA sequence: TGCAGTGCTAGAGATGCAGAAAAAGCTTTCTTT. This encodes CSARDAEKAFF.

V usage is TRBV7-9 and J usage is TRBJ1-4, with D uncertain. V shed 1 base and J shed 0 bases, with 3 bases lying between them. The CDR3 loop spans 14 amino acids. The V gene's germline CDR1 is SEHNR and CDR2 FQNEAQ (reference sequence). The CDR3 spells CASSLGTTNEKLFF. CDR3 coding DNA: TGTGCCAGCAGCTTAGGAACAACTAATGAAAAACTGTTTTTT.

The chain employs TRBV18 and TRBJ2-3, with 8 bases identical to TRBD1. The CDR3 has 14 residues. Germline V gene data show CDR1 as KGHSH and CDR2 as LQKENI. The junction had 6 bases not matched to a gene; V was cut back by 4 bases and J by 6 bases. This chain's CDR3 is CASSQSDRGDTQYF. CDR3 coding DNA: TGTGCCAGCTCACAATCCGACAGGGGCGATACGCAGTATTTT.

V gene TRBV6-5 combines with J gene TRBJ1-2, with D maybe TRBD1 (5 bases). Trimming left V 6 bases short and J 8 bases short, with 10 bases between. The CDR3 contains 11 residues. Germline values: CDR1 MNHEY, CDR2 SVGAGI. The CDR3 sequence is CASRGTVGYTF. The CDR3 DNA is TGTGCCAGCAGGGGGACGGTCGGCTACACCTTC.

The rearrangement uses TRBV5-1 and TRBJ2-7; 10 bases agree with TRBD1. With V trimmed by 1 base and J by 7 bases, 5 bases remained unmatched. The germline V gene has CDR1 SGHRS and CDR2 YFSETQ. The length of the CDR3 is 14 residues. CDR3 in DNA: TGCGCCAGCAGCTTGTGGACAGGGGGTGCAGAGCAGTACTTC. It yields the protein CASSLWTGGAEQYF.

J is TRBJ2-3 and V is TRBV5-8; D is perhaps TRBD1 (6 bases). V lost 5 bases and J 0 bases, leaving 22 bases between the germline ends. CDR3 length equals 18 residues. The germline CDR1 and CDR2 sequences are SGHTS and YDEGEE. This CDR3 reads CASRLGQLSRRSTDTQYF. For the CDR3, the DNA is TGTGCCAGCAGGCTAGGACAGCTGTCGAGGAGGAGCACAGATACGCAGTATTTT.